These T cell receptor beta chains were read from a single sample in a study of blood T cell repertoires in COVID-19. Sequencing used immunoSEQ multiplex PCR; TCRdb keeps in-frame clones, though not all of them. The sample contains under 250,000 clones, roughly 80% of which appear only once. The sequenced sample was peripheral blood. The source is a woman aged 60 to 75 who had recovered from COVID-19. CDR3s include the opening cysteine and the closing phenylalanine or tryptophan. D genes are given only for firm matches. Some rows mark clone size as missing; the rest say once, few, many or name a class of expanded clone.

d_call clone_size j_call v_call cdr3_aa cdr3_nt
TRBD2 once TRBJ2-3 TRBV5-1 CASSRGLAGGYTDTQYF TGCGCCAGCAGCCGAGGACTAGCGGGGGGGTACACAGATACGCAGTATTTT
TRBD2 NA TRBJ2-5 TRBV6-5 CASSYSRTSAQETQYF TGTGCCAGCAGTTACTCGCGGACTAGCGCGCAAGAGACCCAGTACTTC
NA NA TRBJ2-5 TRBV21-1 CASGPEDQETQYF TGTGCCAGCGGCCCTGAGGATCAAGAGACCCAGTACTTC
TRBD2 NA TRBJ2-7 TRBV7-2 CASSSRLAGGYEQYF TGTGCCAGCAGCTCCCGACTAGCGGGGGGCTACGAGCAGTACTTC
TRBD1 few TRBJ2-1 TRBV7-2 CASSADRTTEFF TGTGCCAGCAGCGCGGACAGGACAACGGAGTTCTTC
NA NA TRBJ2-1 TRBV3-1/TRBV3-2 CAIGQRGEQFF TGTGCCATTGGACAGAGGGGTGAGCAGTTCTTC
TRBD1 NA TRBJ1-2 TRBV7-9 CASSLGQGENGYTF TGTGCCAGCAGCTTAGGGCAGGGGGAGAATGGCTACACCTTC
NA NA TRBJ1-6 TRBV27 CASSLDRLSSPLHF TGTGCCAGCAGTTTGGACAGACTTTCCTCACCCCTCCACTTT
TRBD1 NA TRBJ1-2 TRBV7-6 CASSFSRAGQGKIGYTF TGTGCCAGCAGCTTTAGTCGAGCGGGACAGGGCAAAATTGGCTACACCTTC
TRBD2 NA TRBJ2-3 TRBV5-5 CASSLTSGEDTQYF TGTGCCAGCAGCTTGACTAGCGGGGAAGATACGCAGTATTTT
NA few TRBJ2-7 TRBV7-3 CASSLTGDSSYEQYF TGTGCCAGCAGCTTAACAGGGGATAGCTCCTACGAGCAGTACTTC
TRBD1 NA TRBJ2-7 TRBV5-5 CASSLGGTGAYEQYF TGTGCCAGCAGCTTGGGTGGGACAGGGGCCTACGAGCAGTACTTC
NA NA TRBJ1-1 TRBV4-1 CASSQEGQGGTEAFF TGCGCCAGCAGCCAAGAAGGGCAGGGAGGAACTGAAGCTTTCTTT
NA NA TRBJ2-1 TRBV4-1 CASSQALYNEQFF TGCGCCAGCAGCCAAGCTCTCTACAATGAGCAGTTCTTC
TRBD2 NA TRBJ2-1 TRBV5-4 CASSSSGGVSYNEQFF TGTGCCAGCAGCTCCAGCGGGGGGGTCTCCTACAATGAGCAGTTCTTC
NA NA TRBJ2-7 TRBV29-1 CSATPDTIYEQYF TGCAGCGCCACGCCAGACACGATCTACGAGCAGTACTTC
TRBD1 once TRBJ2-1 TRBV7-3 CASSYGQGSYNEQFF TGTGCCAGCAGCTACGGACAGGGTTCCTACAATGAGCAGTTCTTC
NA NA TRBJ1-6 TRBV5-1 CASSLTGNSPLHF TGCGCCAGCAGCTTGACAGGGAATTCACCCCTCCACTTT
NA NA TRBJ1-5 TRBV2 CASSEARVLNQPQHF TGTGCCAGCAGTGAAGCGCGGGTTCTCAATCAGCCCCAGCATTTT
NA NA TRBJ1-1 TRBV5-1 CASSLASGGETEAFF TGCGCCAGCAGCTTGGCCTCCGGGGGTGAAACTGAAGCTTTCTTT
NA NA TRBJ2-7 TRBV13 CASSFRGEGEQYF TGTGCCAGCAGCTTCAGGGGAGAGGGCGAGCAGTACTTC
NA once TRBJ2-7 TRBV5-6 CASSYDYTNYEQYF TGTGCCAGCAGCTACGACTATACCAATTACGAGCAGTACTTC
TRBD2 once TRBJ2-3 TRBV9 CASSAPRGDRTDTQYF TGTGCCAGCAGCGCACCCCGGGGGGATCGCACAGATACGCAGTATTTT